Sequencing of this TCR beta chain was carried out in a study of human T cells and chemical hapten exposure. Study-level background: 0.01% DPC was applied to the upper back in patch tests, which were read at 6 days.

As to time point: pre-sensitization, week 0. This sample's treatment: therapeutic diphenylcyclopropenone sensitization with weekly scalp DPC. Before extraction, the whole blood was not fractionated, and total RNA was taken from it. The CDR3 consists of 14 residues. V lost 3 bases to trimming and J lost 6 bases, with 11 bases between them. Individual cDNA molecules had unique molecular identifiers attached to them by the library. TCRdb called the RACE reads again in MiXCR, with one record for every CDR3 protein. The sample lists 270,000 or so distinct CDR3 sequences, almost 8% seen once, with 0.9% to 1.5% in the top ten.

The clonotype originates from a young man with alopecia areata. Some clones in this sample may be carry-over from other donors' samples. This chain uses TRBV12-3 or TRBV12-4 with TRBJ2-2; D tentatively fits TRBD1 or TRBD2 (5 bases each). The sequencing here drew on whole blood, taken in connection with sensitization to the hapten diphenylcyclopropenone (DPC). CDR3 in amino acids: CASSLMRGPGELFF. CDR3 bases: TGTGCCAGCAGTTTGATGAGGGGACCCGGGGAGCTGTTTTTT.